Presented here are 22 T cell receptor beta chains from one specimen sequenced in a study of PD-1 blockade in classical Hodgkin lymphoma (dated by TCRdb to 2020 to 2021). The library was generated by the immunoSEQ multiplex PCR assay. As stored in TCRdb, this immuneACCESS dataset retains in-frame rearrangements with V and J assigned. A fraction of the clones does not appear; measured against another copy, unresolved V genes explain less than half of the discrepancy, and the remainder lacks a known reason. The table for this sample lists roughly 20,000 clones; around three quarters of them were counted only once. The top ten hold approximately 22% of the sample. Taken with the paper, the label for time point translates to: cycle 4 day 1 (C4D1), after 5 to 7 weeks of nivolumab. Every trial patient had relapsed following autologous stem cell transplantation, and prior brentuximab vedotin exposure was what differed among cohorts A, B and C.

This specimen consisted of peripheral blood mononuclear cells (PBMCs), obtained before the fourth cycle of nivolumab. Source of these receptors: a human donor with classical Hodgkin lymphoma.

V usage is TRBV14 and J usage is TRBJ1-4, with 11 nucleotides matching TRBD1. V lost 2 bases and J lost 8; bases outside the gene matches: 4. Germline CDR1 SGHDN, CDR2 FVKESK. The CDR3 has 15 residues. In DNA form, the CDR3 reads TGTGCCAGCAGCCAATGGGGGACAGGGGGAGAAAAACTGTTTTTT. As protein: CASSQWGTGGEKLFF.

This CDR3 reads CASSLADPGGAASYEQYF. Here the CDR3 DNA reads TGTGCCAGCAGCTTAGCGGACCCTGGGGGAGCGGCCTCCTACGAGCAGTACTTC. The chain employs TRBV7-2 and TRBJ2-7; D tentatively fits TRBD1 or TRBD2 (5 bases each). Germline V gene sequence: CDR1 SGHTA, CDR2 FQGNSA. The V end lost 0 bases, the J end lost 0 bases, and 18 bases lay between the germline ends. The CDR3 runs to 18 residues.

This chain links TRBV30 with TRBJ2-3, with TRBD1 matching over 8 bases. The germline V gene has CDR1 GTSNPN and CDR2 SVGIG (reference sequence). V was clipped by 1 base and J by 5 bases; unmatched bases: 5. The CDR3 length is 14 residues. The CDR3 sequence is CAWSARTGRDTQYF. CDR3 nucleotide sequence: TGTGCCTGGAGTGCCCGGACAGGGCGAGATACGCAGTATTTT.

This clone was counted once. The rearrangement uses TRBV7-2 and TRBJ1-2; the D gene is possibly TRBD1 (5 bases). CDR3 length equals 14 residues. Germline CDR1 SGHTA, CDR2 FQGNSA. V lost 3 bases to trimming and J lost 2 bases, with 10 bases between them. The CDR3 is CASSFTRGNYGYTF. The CDR3 DNA sequence: TGTGCCAGCAGCTTTACCCGGGGGAACTATGGCTACACCTTC.

The chain has TRBV21-1 and TRBJ2-7; the D call of TRBD1 is as the table states it, not checked on the DNA. TRBV21-1 is designated a pseudogene. The CDR3 is 18 amino acids. CDR3 loop: CASSMGPGAPLACYEQYF. The CDR3 nucleotides are TGTGCCAGCAGCATGGGCCCAGGGGCCCCCCTAGCATGCTACGAGCAGTACTTC.

V is TRBV30 and J is TRBJ2-3; D is ambiguous. The CDR3 runs 13 residues. Germline V gene lookup returns CDR1 GTSNPN and CDR2 SVGIG (reference sequence). V dropped 4 bases and J dropped 1 base, with 9 bases sitting between them. Here the CDR3 DNA reads TGTGCCTGGACAAGGGAAGGCACAGATACGCAGTATTTT. It translates to CAWTREGTDTQYF. The variable domain in full, completed from reference TRBV30 and TRBJ2-3, reads SQTIHQWPATLVQPVGSPLSLECTVEGTSNPNLYWYRQAAGRGLQLLFYSVGIGQISSEVPQNLSASRPQDRQFILSSKKLLLSDSGFYLCAWTREGTDTQYFGPGTRLTVL.

The CDR3 protein is CASSYSLGEQYF. CDR3 nucleotides: TGTGCCAGCAGTTACTCCTTGGGCGAGCAGTACTTC. This rearrangement joins TRBV6-6 to TRBJ2-7, with D uncertain. The CDR3 runs to 12 residues. Germline lookup yields CDR1 MNHNY and CDR2 SVGAGI (reference sequence). V shed 0 bases and J shed 6 bases, with 6 bases lying between them.

By its share, this clone is medium-sized. J is TRBJ1-2 and V is TRBV4-3; 8 bases are a match to TRBD1. CDR3 length: 17 residues. Germline V CDR1 and CDR2: LGHNA, YSLEER. The trim removed 0 bases at V and 8 bases at J, leaving 14 bases unmatched. CDR3 bases: TGCGCCAGCAGCCAAGATGAGGGGTTGGGGACAGGCGGGGGCTACACCTTC. Encoded protein: CASSQDEGLGTGGGYTF.

This clone showed up just a few times. The same CDR3 also results from other DNA sequences found in this sample. This sequence joins TRBV19 and TRBJ2-2; D gene unclear. The CDR3 consists of 12 residues. Germline V gene data show CDR1 as LNHDA and CDR2 as SQIVND (reference sequence). The germline V and J ends were trimmed by 3 bases and 5 bases, with 4 bases remaining between them. CDR3 in DNA: TGTGCCAGTAGTATCTTAACCGGGGAGCTGTTTTTT. Amino acid sequence: CASSILTGELFF.

The rearrangement joins TRBV9 to TRBJ1-2; D call uncertain. The CDR3 extends over 13 amino acids. Germline V gene lookup returns CDR1 SGDLS and CDR2 YYNGEE. V shed 8 bases and J shed 5 bases, with 16 bases lying between them. The CDR3 region has the DNA TGTGCCAGTAGTATAGTTGGAGGGTATGGCTACACCTTC. As protein: CASSIVGGYGYTF.

This chain joins TRBV19 and TRBJ1-2, with no clear D. V was shortened by 9 bases and J by 0 bases, with 11 bases between the two germline ends. The CDR3 length is 13 residues. Germline loops: CDR1 LNHDA, CDR2 SQIVND (reference sequence). CDR3 loop: CASSFLANYGYTF. The CDR3 DNA reads as TGTGCCAGCAGTTTCTTAGCTAACTATGGCTACACCTTC.

This clone is classed as medium-sized. CDR3 sequence (DNA): TGTGCCAGCACCAGACGGGGCTATGGCTACACCTTC. Amino acid sequence: CASTRRGYGYTF. The chain combines TRBV2 with TRBJ1-2; unclear D gene. The germline CDR1 and CDR2 sequences are SNHLY and FYNNEI. This CDR3 has 12 amino acids. V was cut by 7 bases and J by 4 bases, with 10 bases left in between.

The rearrangement joins TRBV5-4 to TRBJ1-2; possibly TRBD1 for D (5 bases). The CDR3 is 13 residues long. CDR1 SGHNT and CDR2 YYREEE come from the germline V gene (reference sequence). Between the trimmed V and J ends, which lost 3 bases and 4 bases, there was a span of 10 bases. DNA for the CDR3: TGTGCCAGCAGCTCGGGACTAGTCTATGGCTACACCTTC. It codes for CASSSGLVYGYTF.

This clone has more than one count but fewer than ten. This sequence joins TRBV6-6 and TRBJ2-2; D possibly matches TRBD1 or TRBD2 (5 bases each). V was trimmed by 2 bases and J by 1 base, leaving 11 bases between them. Germline CDR1 and CDR2: MNHNY and SVGAGI (reference sequence). There are 16 residues in the CDR3. The CDR3 bases are TGTGCCAGCAGTTACGGGGGAACAGGGAACACCGGGGAGCTGTTTTTT. Its translation: CASSYGGTGNTGELFF.

This chain links TRBV30 with TRBJ1-3; TRBD1 is a possible D gene (5 bases). The CDR3 runs to 17 residues. Between the trimmed V and J ends, which lost 3 bases and 0 bases, there was a span of 18 bases. CDR1 is GTSNPN and CDR2 is SVGIG in the germline V gene (reference sequence). Here the CDR3 reads CAWSPPQQVLSGNTIYF. The CDR3 region has the DNA TGTGCCTGGAGCCCCCCCCAACAGGTCCTCTCTGGAAACACCATATATTTT.

The table lists this clone with a count of one. The J gene is TRBJ1-1, the V gene TRBV10-1; D not resolved. Trimming stripped 3 bases from V and 1 base from J, with 3 bases between. This CDR3 has 12 amino acids. CDR1 and CDR2 (germline): WNHNN, SYGVQD (reference sequence). Here the CDR3 DNA reads TGCGCCAGCAGTGACCCGAACACTGAAGCTTTCTTT. As protein: CASSDPNTEAFF.

CDR3 region: CASSPRGLAGGRAKNIQYF. Here the CDR3 DNA reads TGTGCCAGTAGTCCCCGAGGACTAGCGGGGGGGCGAGCCAAAAACATTCAGTACTTC. The chain links TRBV19 to TRBJ2-4, with 15 bases lining up with TRBD2. Germline trimming cut 5 bases from V and 0 bases from J; bases unmatched to any gene: 8. Germline CDR1 and CDR2: LNHDA and SQIVND (reference sequence). The CDR3 length is 19 residues.

Only a few counts were recorded for this clone. The V call is TRBV14, the J call TRBJ2-2; D possibly uses TRBD1 or TRBD2 (6 bases each). This CDR3 is built from 15 residues. The ends were cut back, 6 bases at V and 4 bases at J, with 15 bases in the middle. The germline V gene has CDR1 SGHDN and CDR2 FVKESK. As DNA, the CDR3 is TGTGCCAGCAGTCCCATAGGGGGGACCACCGGGGAGCTGTTTTTT. Translated: CASSPIGGTTGELFF.

The chain recombines TRBV6-1 with TRBJ2-6; 11 nucleotides agree with TRBD1. Germline lookup yields CDR1 MNHNS and CDR2 SASEGT. V lost 3 bases to trimming and J lost 2 bases; unmatched junction nucleotides: 6. CDR3 length equals 18 residues. CDR3 sequence reads: CASSEYRTGGTGANVLTF. The DNA for the CDR3 is TGTGCCAGCAGTGAGTATAGGACAGGGGGCACTGGGGCCAACGTCCTGACTTTC.

V and J are TRBV21-1 and TRBJ2-2. TRBV21-1 has pseudogene status. CDR3 length: 14 residues. The CDR3 DNA reads as TGTGCCAGCAGCAAGGGGGGCTCCGCCGGGGAGCTGTTTTTT. The encoded protein is CASSKGGSAGELFF.

V and J are TRBV7-8 and TRBJ1-3; D possibly corresponds to TRBD1 (6 bases). The ends were cut back, 0 bases at V and 4 bases at J, with 7 bases in the middle. CDR3 length equals 14 residues. Germline CDR1 and CDR2: SGHVS and FQNEAQ. CDR3 amino acids: CASSLAGGGNTIYF. For the CDR3, the DNA is TGTGCCAGCAGCTTAGCGGGGGGCGGAAACACCATATATTTT.

The chain uses TRBV6-5 and TRBJ1-1, with unresolved D. The CDR3 contains 15 residues. Trimming stripped 2 bases from V and 4 bases from J, with 14 bases between. Germline V CDR1 and CDR2: MNHEY, SVGAGI. CDR3 in DNA: TGTGCCAGCAGTTACCGCCCGGGATGGGGCACTGAAGCTTTCTTT. Translating it yields CASSYRPGWGTEAFF.